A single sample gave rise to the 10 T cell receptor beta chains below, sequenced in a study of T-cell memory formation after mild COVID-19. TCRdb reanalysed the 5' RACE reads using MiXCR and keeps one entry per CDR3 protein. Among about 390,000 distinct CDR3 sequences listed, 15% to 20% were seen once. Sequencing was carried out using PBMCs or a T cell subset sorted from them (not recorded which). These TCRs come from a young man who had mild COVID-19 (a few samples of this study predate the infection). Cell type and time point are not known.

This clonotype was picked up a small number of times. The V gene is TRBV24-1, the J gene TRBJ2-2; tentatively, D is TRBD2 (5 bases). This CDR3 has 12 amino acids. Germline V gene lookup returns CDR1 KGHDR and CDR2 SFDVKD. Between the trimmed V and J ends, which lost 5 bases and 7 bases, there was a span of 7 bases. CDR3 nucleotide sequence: TGTGCCACCAGTGCTCGGGACGGGGAGCTGTTTTTT. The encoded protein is CATSARDGELFF.

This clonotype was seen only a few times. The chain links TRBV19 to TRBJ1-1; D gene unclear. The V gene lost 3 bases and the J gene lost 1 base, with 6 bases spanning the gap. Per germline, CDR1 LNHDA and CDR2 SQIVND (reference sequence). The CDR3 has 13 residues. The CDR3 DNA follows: TGTGCCAGTAGTATCTTACAGAACACTGAAGCTTTCTTT. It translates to CASSILQNTEAFF.

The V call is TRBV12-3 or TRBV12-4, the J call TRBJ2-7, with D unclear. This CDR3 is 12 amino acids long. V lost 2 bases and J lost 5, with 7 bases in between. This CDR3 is CASSLQLDEQYF. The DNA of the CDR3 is TGTGCCAGCAGTTTACAGTTGGACGAGCAGTACTTC.

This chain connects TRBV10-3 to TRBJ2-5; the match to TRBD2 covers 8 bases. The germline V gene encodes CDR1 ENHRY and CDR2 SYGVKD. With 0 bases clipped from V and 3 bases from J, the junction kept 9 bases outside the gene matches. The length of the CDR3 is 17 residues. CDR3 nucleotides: TGTGCCATCAGTGAGTCTCCTCCTACTAGCGGAGAAGAGACCCAGTACTTC. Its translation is CAISESPPTSGEETQYF.

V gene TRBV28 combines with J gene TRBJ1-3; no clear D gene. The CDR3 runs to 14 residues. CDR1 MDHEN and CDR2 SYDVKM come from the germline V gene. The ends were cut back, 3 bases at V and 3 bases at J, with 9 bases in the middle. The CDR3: CASSLPGGGNTIYF. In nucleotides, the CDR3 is TGTGCCAGCAGTTTGCCCGGAGGTGGAAACACCATATATTTT.

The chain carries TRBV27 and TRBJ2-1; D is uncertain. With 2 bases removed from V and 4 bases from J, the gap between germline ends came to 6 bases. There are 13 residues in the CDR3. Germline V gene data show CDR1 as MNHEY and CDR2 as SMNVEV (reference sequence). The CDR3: CASSLARYNEQFF. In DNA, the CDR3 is TGTGCCAGCAGTTTAGCGCGTTACAATGAGCAGTTCTTC.

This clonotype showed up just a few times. CDR3 in amino acids: CASELPAMNTEAFF. The CDR3 DNA reads TGTGCCAGCGAACTTCCGGCCATGAACACTGAAGCTTTCTTT. The rearrangement links TRBV6-2 or TRBV6-3 to TRBJ1-1; D is ambiguous. The V gene's germline CDR1 is MNHEY and CDR2 SVGEGT. This CDR3 is built from 14 residues. V dropped 8 bases and J dropped 0 bases, with 13 bases sitting between them.

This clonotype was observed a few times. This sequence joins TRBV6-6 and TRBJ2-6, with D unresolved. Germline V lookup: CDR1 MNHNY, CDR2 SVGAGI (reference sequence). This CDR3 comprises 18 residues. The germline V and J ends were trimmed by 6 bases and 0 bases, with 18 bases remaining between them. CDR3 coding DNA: TGTGCCAGCAGACTCAACGGCCCTCCCAGCTCTGGGGCCAACGTCCTGACTTTC. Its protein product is CASRLNGPPSSGANVLTF.

CDR3 DNA: TGTGCCAGCAGCCAAGGGACAGGGGGACCCTACGAGCAGTACTTC. It codes for CASSQGTGGPYEQYF. V is TRBV5-4 and J is TRBJ2-7; 11 nucleotides match TRBD1. Germline V CDR1 and CDR2: SGHNT, YYREEE (reference sequence). The CDR3 loop spans 15 amino acids. Trimming took 4 bases from V and 2 from J; bases not matched to a gene: 5.

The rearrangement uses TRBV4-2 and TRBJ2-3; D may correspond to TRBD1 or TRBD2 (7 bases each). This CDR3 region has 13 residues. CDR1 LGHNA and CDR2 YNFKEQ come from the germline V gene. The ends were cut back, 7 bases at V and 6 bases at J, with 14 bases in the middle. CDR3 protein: CASKSQGGDTQYF. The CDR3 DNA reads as TGTGCCAGCAAAAGCCAGGGGGGGGATACGCAGTATTTT.